This record covers a single T cell receptor beta chain. What it binds is not known. Other DNA sequences in this sample translate to the same CDR3. Libraries were prepared by immunoSEQ multiplex PCR; TCRdb keeps only in-frame clonotypes and omits some of them. The table has about 50,000 clones, about 88% seen once. CDR3 length: 18 residues. Germline V CDR1 and CDR2: SEHNR, FQNEAQ (reference sequence). The junction had 4 bases not matched to a gene; V was cut back by 3 bases and J by 0 bases. These data are taken from a study of PD-L1 blockade in urothelial cancer. Study-wide background: At 3 weeks after treatment start (second dose) and again at 6 weeks, blood was analyzed. Findings of the study overall: Below-median pretreatment blood TCR clonality was associated with improved progression-free and overall survival.

Time point: pretreatment peripheral blood. Per-patient samples, pretreatment and on-treatment, numbered 1 to 8. This receptor was identified in a man aged 65 to 85 with urothelial cancer. The genes are TRBV7-9 and TRBJ2-1, with 14 bases aligning to TRBD2. The sample consisted of PBMCs, taken around atezolizumab (anti-PD-L1) treatment. The CDR3 is CASSLGTSGRGSYNEQFF. CDR3 nucleotides: TGTGCCAGCAGCTTGGGGACTAGCGGGAGAGGCTCCTACAATGAGCAGTTCTTC.